The 24 T cell receptor beta chains below come from one sample, sequenced in a study of blood T cell repertoires in COVID-19. Only in-frame clones appear in the TCRdb table, and some are missing; sequencing was by immunoSEQ multiplex PCR. Of roughly 65,000 clones listed, about 93% are singletons. Sample: peripheral blood. All receptors derive from a man aged 65 to 85 with active COVID-19.

This chain uses TRBV19 with TRBJ1-5, with 7 bases aligning to TRBD1. The CDR3 consists of 15 residues. CDR1 and CDR2 (germline): LNHDA, SQIVND (reference sequence). V was pared by 6 bases and J by 7 bases, with 12 bases of the junction left unmatched. The CDR3 reads CASRQGDVPGQPQHF. CDR3 DNA sequence: TGTGCCAGTAGGCAGGGGGATGTCCCTGGGCAGCCCCAGCATTTT.

The genes are TRBV9 and TRBJ1-5; no definite D call. The CDR3 extends over 14 amino acids. Trimming took 0 bases from V and 9 from J, leaving 13 bases between them. CDR1 and CDR2 (germline): SGDLS, YYNGEE. The CDR3 sequence is CASSVARSGGPQHF. The DNA for the CDR3 is TGTGCCAGCAGCGTAGCTCGGAGCGGAGGGCCCCAGCATTTT.

The chain employs TRBV20-1 and TRBJ2-5; 7 nucleotides agree with TRBD1. The CDR3 is 10 residues long. V trimming: 4 bases; J trimming: 13 bases; junction bases outside the gene matches: 6. Germline loops: CDR1 DFQATT, CDR2 SNEGSKA (reference sequence). The CDR3 loop is CSATRDSGYF. The DNA of the CDR3 is TGCAGTGCTACCCGGGACAGTGGGTACTTC.

The CDR3 loop reads CASSLSRSGGVYEQFF. DNA for the CDR3: TGCGCCAGCAGCCTGTCGCGTAGCGGGGGGGTCTATGAGCAGTTCTTC. The V and J genes are TRBV4-3 and TRBJ2-1, with 11 bases fitting TRBD2. Trimming cost V 4 bases and J 8 bases; bases outside gene matches: 10. CDR1 and CDR2 from the germline V gene are LGHNA and YSLEER. This CDR3 is 16 amino acids long.

The chain couples TRBV9 to TRBJ2-5; 15 bases align to TRBD2. The CDR3 has 17 amino acids. J lost 4 bases, V lost 0 bases, and 4 bases had no gene match. Germline V gene data show CDR1 as SGDLS and CDR2 as YYNGEE. CDR3 region: CASSVGTSGGARETQYF. DNA for the CDR3: TGTGCCAGCAGCGTAGGGACTAGCGGGGGGGCGCGAGAGACCCAGTACTTC.

This clone has a single count. This CDR3 reads CASSQSLSGGADTQYF. Here the CDR3 DNA reads TGTGCCAGCAGCCAGTCCCTTAGCGGGGGGGCAGATACGCAGTATTTT. The rearrangement uses TRBV3-1 (or the pseudogene TRBV3-2) and TRBJ2-3, with 11 positions matching TRBD2. The length of the CDR3 is 16 residues. Trimming took 3 bases from V and 4 from J; bases not matched to a gene: 6. The germline gives CDR1 LGHDT, CDR2 YNNKEL (reference sequence).

V and J are TRBV10-3 and TRBJ1-1; TRBD1 agrees at 7 bases. CDR3 length: 14 amino acids. Per the germline V gene, CDR1 is ENHRY and CDR2 is SYGVKD. Germline trimming cut 3 bases from V and 1 base from J; bases unmatched to any gene: 2. Here the CDR3 DNA reads TGTGCCATCAGTGAAGGACAGGCGAACACTGAAGCTTTCTTT. Amino acids: CAISEGQANTEAFF.

As to this clone: Other DNA sequences from this sample encode an identical CDR3 as well. This rearrangement joins TRBV5-1 to TRBJ2-3, with 9 bases matching TRBD1. The junction had 3 bases not matched to a gene; V was cut back by 4 bases and J by 3 bases. The CDR3 contains 14 residues. Germline V lookup: CDR1 SGHRS, CDR2 YFSETQ. The CDR3 loop is CASSPGQGTDTQYF. The CDR3, as DNA: TGCGCCAGCAGCCCCGGACAGGGGACAGATACGCAGTATTTT.

This clone was counted once. This chain uses TRBV19 with TRBJ2-1; no firm D call. Germline V gene sequence: CDR1 LNHDA, CDR2 SQIVND (reference sequence). The CDR3 length is 16 residues. Trimming shortened V by 5 bases and J by 0 bases, and 14 bases separated the two germline ends. The CDR3 sequence: CASSRSTESSYNEQFF. The CDR3 DNA reads as TGTGCCAGTAGTCGTTCGACTGAAAGCTCCTACAATGAGCAGTTCTTC.

CDR3 nucleotides: TGTGCCAGCAGGCTAGACAGGGCTTCTAATGAAAAACTGTTTTTT. It yields the protein CASRLDRASNEKLFF. The chain carries TRBV7-2 and TRBJ1-4; TRBD1 agrees at 7 bases. The germline V gene has CDR1 SGHTA and CDR2 FQGNSA. V gave up 6 bases and J gave up 3 bases; unmatched junction bases: 7. CDR3 length: 15 residues. Using reference TRBV7-2 and TRBJ1-4 for the parts outside the CDR3, the full variable domain is GAGVSQSPSNKVTEKGKDVELRCDPISGHTALYWYRQSLGQGLEFLIYFQGNSAPDKSGLPSDRFSAERTGGSVSTLTIQRTQQEDSAVYLCASRLDRASNEKLFFGSGTQLSVL.

This chain connects TRBV5-6 to TRBJ1-6, with TRBD1 matching 10 bases. Trimming cost V 3 bases and J 8 bases; bases outside gene matches: 8. The length of the CDR3 is 16 residues. In germline, CDR1 is SGHDT, CDR2 YYEEEE. The CDR3 DNA reads TGTGCCAGCAGCTCGATGGACAGGGGGTTGGATTCACCCCTCCACTTT. Amino acid sequence: CASSSMDRGLDSPLHF. Full variable domain (rest looked up from reference TRBV5-6 and TRBJ1-6): DAGVTQSPTHLIKTRGQQVTLRCSPKSGHDTVSWYQQALGQGPQFIFQYYEEEERQRGNFPDRFSGHQFPNYSSELNVNALLLGDSALYLCASSSMDRGLDSPLHFGNGTRLTVT.

V is TRBV5-5 and J is TRBJ2-2; TRBD1 matches at 9 bases. V shed 4 bases and J 4 bases; nucleotides not matched to a gene: 5. The CDR3 contains 15 residues. Germline CDR1 is SGHKS and CDR2 is YYEKEE (reference sequence). CDR3 in amino acids: CASSTQGATTGELFF. The CDR3 DNA is TGTGCCAGCAGCACACAGGGGGCAACCACCGGGGAGCTGTTTTTT.

The chain couples TRBV6-5 to TRBJ1-4; weak D call: TRBD1 (5 bases). CDR1 and CDR2 from the germline V gene are MNHEY and SVGAGI. The V end lost 7 bases, the J end lost 5 bases, and 17 bases lay between the germline ends. The CDR3 sequence is 15 residues long. CDR3 sequence (DNA): TGTGCCAGCACTTCTTGGGGGGGAAAGAATGAAAAACTGTTTTTT. Its translation: CASTSWGGKNEKLFF.

The chain is built from TRBV5-1 and TRBJ1-1, with D possibly being TRBD1 (6 bases). The CDR3 is 15 amino acids. CDR1 is SGHRS, CDR2 YFSETQ, per germline. Trimming cost V 6 bases and J 6 bases, with 21 bases left between them. CDR3 loop: CASTVLNTGQAEAFF. Written as DNA, the CDR3 is TGCGCCAGCACCGTACTTAATACAGGGCAGGCTGAAGCTTTCTTT.

The chain joins TRBV10-1 to TRBJ2-7; 8 positions match TRBD1. CDR3 length equals 14 residues. The V segment lost 4 bases and the J segment 2 bases; nucleotides outside the gene matches: 4. Germline CDR1 is WNHNN and CDR2 is SYGVQD (reference sequence). The CDR3 is CASSGRDRTYEQYV. In DNA, the CDR3 is TGCGCCAGCAGTGGAAGGGACAGGACCTACGAGCAGTACGTC.

The rearrangement links TRBV28 to TRBJ1-2, with a possible D match to TRBD1 (6 bases). The V gene lost 3 bases and the J gene lost 8 bases, with 16 bases spanning the gap. In germline, CDR1 is MDHEN, CDR2 SYDVKM. CDR3 length: 14 residues. CDR3 sequence (DNA): TGTGCCAGCAGTTTTCAGGGGACGCTTATGGGCTACACCTTC. Amino acids: CASSFQGTLMGYTF.

The V gene is TRBV27, the J gene TRBJ2-7, with TRBD1 identical over 9 bases. Germline CDR1 MNHEY, CDR2 SMNVEV (reference sequence). The junction had 5 bases not matched to a gene; V was cut back by 6 bases and J by 5 bases. CDR3 length equals 13 residues. The CDR3 sequence: CASRWDRDHEQYF. CDR3 sequence (DNA): TGTGCCAGCAGATGGGACAGGGACCACGAGCAGTACTTC.

This chain links TRBV11-3 with TRBJ2-7; possible D gene TRBD1, 6 bases. The CDR3 consists of 13 residues. Germline loops: CDR1 SGHNT, CDR2 YENEEA. V was shortened by 5 bases and J by 1 base, with 9 bases between the two germline ends. CDR3 nucleotides: TGTGCCAGCAGCCTGGACAGATCCTACGAGCAGTACTTC. Translation gives CASSLDRSYEQYF.

V usage is TRBV29-1 and J usage is TRBJ1-2; TRBD1 matches at 7 bases. This CDR3 has 16 amino acids. Germline V gives CDR1 SQVTM, CDR2 ANQGSEA. V dropped 1 base and J dropped 3; count of bases not matched to a gene: 11. CDR3 nucleotides: TGCAGCGTTGAAGTAACCCCGACAGGGCGAGACTATGGCTACACCTTC. Translation gives CSVEVTPTGRDYGYTF.

Of note for this clone: Other DNA sequences within the sample encode an identical CDR3. V usage is TRBV11-2 and J usage is TRBJ2-7; 9 nucleotides match TRBD1. The ends lost 1 base at V and 2 bases at J; junction bases unmatched: 0. Germline loops: CDR1 SGHAT, CDR2 FQNNGV. The CDR3 has 14 residues. The CDR3 here is CASSLGQGAYEQYF. As DNA, the CDR3 is TGTGCCAGCAGCTTAGGACAGGGGGCCTACGAGCAGTACTTC.

The chain is built from TRBV3-1 (or the pseudogene TRBV3-2) and TRBJ2-3; tentative D call: TRBD1 (5 bases). The length of the CDR3 is 14 residues. Looked up from germline, CDR1 is LGHDT and CDR2 is YNNKEL (reference sequence). Trimming cost V 4 bases and J 4 bases, with 12 bases left between them. The CDR3 DNA follows: TGTGCCAGCAGCCGAGGATGGGGCGCAGATACGCAGTATTTT. Protein: CASSRGWGADTQYF.

Only one count was recorded for this clone. This chain joins TRBV5-1 and TRBJ2-1; D is unresolved. Germline CDR1 is SGHRS and CDR2 is YFSETQ. V was trimmed by 2 bases and J by 4 bases, leaving 13 bases between them. CDR3 length: 15 amino acids. The CDR3 nucleotides are TGCGCCAGCAGCTTAGCCCAATCCGCATACAATGAGCAGTTCTTC. Residues: CASSLAQSAYNEQFF.

J is TRBJ1-1 and V is TRBV2, with 7 positions matching TRBD1. J gave up 4 bases and V 7 bases, and 12 bases lay outside the gene matches. The CDR3 covers 15 residues. Germline CDR1 reads SNHLY; CDR2 reads FYNNEI. The CDR3 region has the DNA TGTGCCAGCAAAAGGGTGGGCAGGGGGTCCACTGAAGCTTTCTTT. Encoded protein: CASKRVGRGSTEAFF.

J is TRBJ2-7 and V is TRBV10-3; 8 nucleotides align to TRBD2. The CDR3 sequence is 13 residues long. Germline assignment: CDR1 ENHRY and CDR2 SYGVKD. Losses at the gene ends were 4 bases for V and 2 bases for J; bases not matched to a gene: 1. CDR3 sequence reads: CAISGSGAYEQYV. CDR3 in DNA: TGTGCCATCAGTGGTAGCGGGGCCTACGAGCAGTACGTC.